These 15 T cell receptor beta chains came from one sample sequenced in a study of T cell clonotyping in hematopoietic cell transplantation. Libraries were prepared by immunoSEQ multiplex PCR; TCRdb keeps only in-frame clonotypes and omits some of them. The sample yields some 17,000 clones, 90% seen once. Input material: peripheral blood mononuclear cells. These receptors all come from a man aged 45-60 years in good health. Some clones in this sample may be carry-over from other donors' samples.

This clone was seen a single time. The chain carries TRBV30 and TRBJ1-2, with D possibly being TRBD1 (5 bases). From germline, CDR1 is GTSNPN and CDR2 SVGIG (reference sequence). The V end was cut by 1 base, the J end by 6 bases, with 12 bases between. This CDR3 comprises 13 residues. The CDR3 bases are TGTGCCTGGAGTGCAGGGTCTGGGAATGGCTACACCTTC. Protein sequence: CAWSAGSGNGYTF. Full variable domain (remainder filled in from reference TRBV30 and TRBJ1-2): SQTIHQWPATLVQPVGSPLSLECTVEGTSNPNLYWYRQAAGRGLQLLFYSVGIGQISSEVPQNLSASRPQDRQFILSSKKLLLSDSGFYLCAWSAGSGNGYTFGSGTRLTVV.

V is TRBV28 and J is TRBJ2-2; tentative D call: TRBD1 (6 bases). V was clipped by 3 bases and J by 7 bases, with 24 bases between them. Germline CDR1 and CDR2: MDHEN and SYDVKM. This CDR3 is built from 18 residues. CDR3 nucleotides: TGTGCCAGCAGTTTCTTCATGTTCAGGGGTCAGGGAAACGGGGAGCTGTTTTTT. Translating it yields CASSFFMFRGQGNGELFF.

This chain connects TRBV5-1 to TRBJ1-6; 10 nucleotides line up with TRBD1. Trimming took 4 bases from V and 8 from J; bases not matched to a gene: 6. Germline V gives CDR1 SGHRS, CDR2 YFSETQ. This CDR3 contains 15 residues. CDR3 loop: CASSRTGTGDSPLHF. In DNA form, the CDR3 reads TGCGCCAGCAGCAGAACCGGGACAGGGGATTCACCCCTCCACTTT.

This chain joins TRBV6-1 and TRBJ2-7, with TRBD1 matching over 9 bases. The germline V gene encodes CDR1 MNHNS and CDR2 SASEGT. Trimming took 5 bases from V and 1 from J; bases not matched to a gene: 6. The CDR3 runs 15 residues. This chain's CDR3 is CASSNRQGGSYEQYF. The DNA of the CDR3 is TGTGCCAGCAGTAATCGACAGGGGGGTTCCTACGAGCAGTACTTC.

The V call is TRBV30, the J call TRBJ1-3, with 8 bases matching TRBD1. Trimming removed 2 bases from V and 4 bases from J; junction bases left unmatched: 7. Germline V CDR1 and CDR2: GTSNPN, SVGIG (reference sequence). The CDR3 loop spans 15 amino acids. The CDR3 protein is CAWSPTWTGGNTIYF. For the CDR3, the DNA is TGTGCCTGGAGTCCTACGTGGACAGGGGGAAACACCATATATTTT.

The rearrangement joins TRBV14 to TRBJ1-1; possibly TRBD1 for D (5 bases). The CDR3 consists of 13 residues. The V gene lost 8 bases and the J gene lost 8 bases, with 18 bases spanning the gap. Germline V gives CDR1 SGHDN, CDR2 FVKESK. The CDR3 DNA reads TGTGCCAGCGCACCGGGACCTTCGGCCGAAGCTTTCTTT. Its protein is CASAPGPSAEAFF.

The CDR3 nucleotides read TGCAGCGTTGAGAAGGGACAGGGAGGGCGCGAGCAGTACTTC. Its translation is CSVEKGQGGREQYF. This sequence joins TRBV29-1 and TRBJ2-7, with TRBD1 matching over 9 bases. Germline V gene sequence: CDR1 SQVTM, CDR2 ANQGSEA. The trim removed 3 bases at V and 6 bases at J, leaving 9 bases unmatched. CDR3 length: 14 residues.

In its sample, this clone was seen a few times. The genes are TRBV9 and TRBJ2-2; 11 positions agree with TRBD2. V trimming: 7 bases; J trimming: 6 bases; junction bases outside the gene matches: 2. Looked up from germline, CDR1 is SGDLS and CDR2 is YYNGEE. This CDR3 has 13 residues. The CDR3: CASGLAGAGELFF. In DNA form, the CDR3 reads TGTGCCAGCGGACTAGCGGGCGCCGGGGAGCTGTTTTTT.

This chain uses TRBV7-2 with TRBJ1-2; tentatively, D is TRBD1 (6 bases). Germline V gene sequence: CDR1 SGHTA, CDR2 FQGNSA. The CDR3 loop spans 13 amino acids. Trimming stripped 5 bases from V and 8 bases from J, with 15 bases between. In DNA form, the CDR3 reads TGTGCCAGCAGCATAAACAGGGTACAGGGCTACACCTTC. It encodes CASSINRVQGYTF.

For the CDR3, the DNA is TGTGCCCGGACGAATGCTCGACAGAACACCGGGGAGCTGTTTTTT. Amino acid sequence: CARTNARQNTGELFF. This chain uses TRBV30 with TRBJ2-2, with no clear D. The CDR3 has 15 amino acids. Trimming shortened V by 8 bases and J by 1 base, and 17 bases separated the two germline ends. The germline V gene has CDR1 GTSNPN and CDR2 SVGIG (reference sequence).

This chain joins TRBV28 and TRBJ2-2; D might be TRBD2 (5 bases). Germline V gene lookup returns CDR1 MDHEN and CDR2 SYDVKM. CDR3 length: 15 residues. Trimming removed 8 bases from V and 5 bases from J, with 18 bases in between. CDR3 amino acids: CASGRLRRWTGELFF. In nucleotides, the CDR3 is TGTGCCAGCGGGAGACTACGGCGGTGGACCGGGGAGCTGTTTTTT.

The chain couples TRBV25-1 to TRBJ2-7; TRBD1 aligns across 11 bases. The CDR3 has 16 residues. Looked up from germline, CDR1 is MGHDK and CDR2 is SYGVNS. Trimming at V came to 6 bases and at J to 5 bases, leaving 12 bases not matched to a gene. CDR3 protein: CASSPPPGTGGDEQYF. In nucleotides, the CDR3 is TGTGCCAGCAGCCCCCCCCCGGGGACAGGGGGTGACGAGCAGTACTTC.

This chain joins TRBV20-1 and TRBJ2-7; 7 positions agree with TRBD1. The CDR3 totals 11 residues. The V gene end was trimmed by 5 bases and the J gene end by 6 bases; junction bases not matched to a gene: 4. The germline CDR1 and CDR2 sequences are DFQATT and SNEGSKA (reference sequence). In nucleotides, the CDR3 is TGCAGTGCTGGAACAGGGGCCGAGCAGTACTTC. Its protein product is CSAGTGAEQYF.

The genes are TRBV14 and TRBJ1-3; 8 bases match TRBD1. Germline values: CDR1 SGHDN, CDR2 FVKESK. The CDR3 has 17 amino acids. V lost 0 bases to trimming and J lost 2 bases; unmatched junction nucleotides: 6. The CDR3 protein is CASSQDLGRGPGNTIYF. DNA for the CDR3: TGTGCCAGCAGCCAAGATTTGGGCAGGGGGCCTGGAAACACCATATATTTT.

The chain has TRBV11-3 and TRBJ2-5, with D uncertain. There are 14 residues in the CDR3. V lost 0 bases, J lost 3 bases, and 8 bases lay in between. CDR1 and CDR2 (germline): SGHNT, YENEEA. The CDR3 DNA is TGTGCCAGCAGCTTAGATGGCACAGAAGAGACCCAGTACTTC. Its translation is CASSLDGTEETQYF. The variable domain in full, with the rest retrieved from reference TRBV11-3 and TRBJ2-5, is EAGVVQSPRYKIIEKKQPVAFWCNPISGHNTLYWYLQNLGQGPELLIRYENEEAVDDSQLPKDRFSAERLKGVDSTLKIQPAELGDSAVYLCASSLDGTEETQYFGPGTRLLVL.